This entry describes one T cell receptor beta chain. What it recognizes is unknown. The data were taken from a study of cytomegalovirus exposure and HLA in healthy donors. PCR used 60 Vbeta primers and 13 Jbeta primers. The table came from immunoSEQ multiplex PCR; TCRdb's copy has only in-frame clones and leaves some out. The sample lists around 200,000 clones; 80% to 85% were seen once. The V gene end was trimmed by 10 bases and the J gene end by 2 bases; junction bases not matched to a gene: 18. The CDR3 totals 19 residues. Germline CDR1 is MGHRA and CDR2 is YSYEKL. Study observations and caveats: A later analysis showed that HLA-associated TCR beta chains had undergone more clonal expansion than equally common others.

Sequencing was performed on PBMCs. This receptor was identified in a man aged 50-60 years in good health and CMV-seronegative. The rearrangement uses TRBV4-1 and TRBJ2-1; 12 nucleotides line up with TRBD2. DNA for the CDR3: TGCGCCACTGCATTGGAGGATTCTAGCGGGAGGGCCGCCTACAATGAGCAGTTCTTC. It codes for CATALEDSSGRAAYNEQFF.